The 3 T cell receptor beta chains below all came from one sample that was sequenced in a study of identifying expanded T cells in peripheral blood (dated by TCRdb to the late 2010s). The library was made by the immunoSEQ multiplex PCR assay. What TCRdb holds here is the immuneACCESS table cut down to in-frame rearrangements. Part of the clones is not present; checked against another copy, under half of the missing clones reflect an unresolved V gene, and the others are unexplained. The sample table records fewer than 55,000 clones; 65% to 90% of these occur just once. Clones ranked in the top ten supply 14% of the sample. Sequenced input: blood. The receptor source for this set is a person between 18 and 70 years old in good health.

The chain is built from TRBV7-2 and TRBJ2-5, with no clear D. V was trimmed by 3 bases and J by 5 bases, leaving 7 bases between them. This CDR3 contains 12 residues. Germline V gives CDR1 SGHTA, CDR2 FQGNSA. Written as DNA, the CDR3 is TGTGCCAGCAGCTTCTTTCCGGAGACCCAGTACTTC. Translating gives CASSFFPETQYF.

This chain links TRBV6-1 with TRBJ1-2, with D unresolved. CDR1 MNHNS and CDR2 SASEGT come from the germline V gene. CDR3 size: 13 residues. Trimming stripped 10 bases from V and 4 bases from J, with 16 bases between. The CDR3 protein is CATHPPRGYGYTF. As DNA, the CDR3 is TGTGCCACCCACCCGCCAAGAGGCTATGGCTACACCTTC.

The genes are TRBV5-6 and TRBJ2-7, with TRBD1 matching 9 bases. This CDR3 is built from 14 residues. CDR1 SGHDT and CDR2 YYEEEE come from the germline V gene. J was trimmed by 4 bases and V by 6 bases; bases with no gene match: 8. The chain's CDR3 is CASTHPGQGYEQYF. The DNA of the CDR3 is TGTGCCAGCACCCACCCGGGACAGGGTTACGAGCAGTACTTC.